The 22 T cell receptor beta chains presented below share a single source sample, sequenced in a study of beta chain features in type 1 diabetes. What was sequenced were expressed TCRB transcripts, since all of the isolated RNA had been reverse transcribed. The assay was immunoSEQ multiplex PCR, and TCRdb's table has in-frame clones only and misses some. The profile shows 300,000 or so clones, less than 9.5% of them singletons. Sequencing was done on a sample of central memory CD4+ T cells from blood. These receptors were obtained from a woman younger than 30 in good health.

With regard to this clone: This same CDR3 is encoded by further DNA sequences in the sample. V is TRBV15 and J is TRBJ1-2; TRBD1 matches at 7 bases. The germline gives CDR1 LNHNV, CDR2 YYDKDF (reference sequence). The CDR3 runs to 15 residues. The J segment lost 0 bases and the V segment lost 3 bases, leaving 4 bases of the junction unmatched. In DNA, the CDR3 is TGTGCCACCAGCAGGGGGGACAGAGCTAACTATGGCTACACCTTC. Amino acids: CATSRGDRANYGYTF.

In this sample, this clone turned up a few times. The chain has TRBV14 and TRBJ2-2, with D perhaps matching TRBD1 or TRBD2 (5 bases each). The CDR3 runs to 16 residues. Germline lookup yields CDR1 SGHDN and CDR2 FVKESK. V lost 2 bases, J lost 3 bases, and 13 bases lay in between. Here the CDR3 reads CASSQTGKGHTGELFF. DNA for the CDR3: TGTGCCAGCAGCCAAACGGGAAAGGGGCACACCGGGGAGCTGTTTTTT. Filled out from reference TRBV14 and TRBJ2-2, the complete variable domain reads EAGVTQFPSHSVIEKGQTVTLRCDPISGHDNLYWYRRVMGKEIKFLLHFVKESKQDESGMPNNRFLAERTGGTYSTLKVQPAELEDSGVYFCASSQTGKGHTGELFFGEGSRLTVL.

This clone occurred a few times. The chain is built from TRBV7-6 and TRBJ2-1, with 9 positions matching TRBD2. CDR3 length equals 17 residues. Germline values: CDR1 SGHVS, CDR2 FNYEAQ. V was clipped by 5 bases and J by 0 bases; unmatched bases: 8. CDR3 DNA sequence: TGTGCCAGCAGCGATACTTATAGCGGGAGCTCCTACAATGAGCAGTTCTTC. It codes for CASSDTYSGSSYNEQFF.

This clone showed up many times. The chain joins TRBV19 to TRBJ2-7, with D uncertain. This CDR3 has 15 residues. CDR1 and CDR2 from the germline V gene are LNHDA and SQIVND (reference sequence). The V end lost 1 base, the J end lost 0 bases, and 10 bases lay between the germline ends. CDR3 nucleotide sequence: TGTGCCAGTAGTATAGCGGCCAGCAACTCCTACGAGCAGTACTTC. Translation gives CASSIAASNSYEQYF.

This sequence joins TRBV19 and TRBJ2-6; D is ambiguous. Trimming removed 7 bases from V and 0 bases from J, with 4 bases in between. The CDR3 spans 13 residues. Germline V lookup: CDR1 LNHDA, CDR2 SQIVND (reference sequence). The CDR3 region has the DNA TGTGCCAGTATCAACTCTGGGGCCAACGTCCTGACTTTC. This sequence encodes CASINSGANVLTF.

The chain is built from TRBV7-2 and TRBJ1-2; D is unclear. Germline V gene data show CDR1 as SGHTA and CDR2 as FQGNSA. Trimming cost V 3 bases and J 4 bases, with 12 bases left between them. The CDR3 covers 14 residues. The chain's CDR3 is CASSFADGSYGYTF. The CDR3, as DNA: TGTGCCAGCAGCTTCGCGGACGGTAGCTATGGCTACACCTTC.

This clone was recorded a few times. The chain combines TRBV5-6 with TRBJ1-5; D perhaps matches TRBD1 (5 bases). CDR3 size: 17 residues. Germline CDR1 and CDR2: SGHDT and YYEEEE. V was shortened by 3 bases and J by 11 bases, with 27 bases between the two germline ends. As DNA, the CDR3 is TGTGCCAGCAGCTCCACTACAGCTGGGACCGCGAGGCGGGCCCAGCATTTT. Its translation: CASSSTTAGTARRAQHF.

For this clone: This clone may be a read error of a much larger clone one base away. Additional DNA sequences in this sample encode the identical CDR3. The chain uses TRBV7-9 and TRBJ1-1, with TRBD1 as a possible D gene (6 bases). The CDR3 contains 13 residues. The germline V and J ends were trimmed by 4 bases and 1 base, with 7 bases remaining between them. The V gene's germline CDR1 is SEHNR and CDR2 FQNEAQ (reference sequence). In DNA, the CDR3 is TGTGCCAGCAGCTCGGACAGGAACACTGAAGCTTTCTTT. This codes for CASSSDRNTEAFF.

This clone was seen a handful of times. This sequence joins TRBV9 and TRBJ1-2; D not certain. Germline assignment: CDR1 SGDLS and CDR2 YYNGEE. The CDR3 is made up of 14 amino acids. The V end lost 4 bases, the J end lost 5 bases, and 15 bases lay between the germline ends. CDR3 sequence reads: CASSPQTPLYGYTF. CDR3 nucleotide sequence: TGTGCCAGCAGCCCCCAAACCCCTCTTTATGGCTACACCTTC.

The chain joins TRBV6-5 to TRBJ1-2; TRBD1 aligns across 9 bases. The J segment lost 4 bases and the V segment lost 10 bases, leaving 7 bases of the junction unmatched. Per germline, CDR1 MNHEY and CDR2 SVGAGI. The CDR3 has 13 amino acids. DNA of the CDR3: TGTGCCACGCACCTACAGGGGGCCTATGGCTACACCTTC. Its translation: CATHLQGAYGYTF.

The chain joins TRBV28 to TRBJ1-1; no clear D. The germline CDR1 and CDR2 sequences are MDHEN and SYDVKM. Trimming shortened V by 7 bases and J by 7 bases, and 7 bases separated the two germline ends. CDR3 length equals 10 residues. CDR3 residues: CASIGREAFF. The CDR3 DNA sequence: TGTGCCAGCATCGGCCGTGAAGCTTTCTTT.

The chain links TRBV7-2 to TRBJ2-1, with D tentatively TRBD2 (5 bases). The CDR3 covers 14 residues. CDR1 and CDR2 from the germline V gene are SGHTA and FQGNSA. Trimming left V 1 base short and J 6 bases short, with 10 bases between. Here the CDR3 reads CASSLGLASNEQFF. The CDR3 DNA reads TGTGCCAGCAGCTTAGGTCTAGCTAGCAATGAGCAGTTCTTC.

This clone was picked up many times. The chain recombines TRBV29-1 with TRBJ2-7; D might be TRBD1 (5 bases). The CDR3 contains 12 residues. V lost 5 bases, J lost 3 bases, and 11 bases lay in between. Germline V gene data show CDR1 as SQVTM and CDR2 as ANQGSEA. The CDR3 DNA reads TGCAGCGTTAAGGACAACGTCTACGAGCAGTACTTC. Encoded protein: CSVKDNVYEQYF.

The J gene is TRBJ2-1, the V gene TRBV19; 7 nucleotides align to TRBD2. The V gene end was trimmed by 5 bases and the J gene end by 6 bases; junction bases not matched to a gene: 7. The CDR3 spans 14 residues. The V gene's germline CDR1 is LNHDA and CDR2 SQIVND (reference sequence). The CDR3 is CASSGTSESNEQFF. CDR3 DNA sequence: TGTGCCAGTAGTGGAACTAGCGAAAGCAATGAGCAGTTCTTC.

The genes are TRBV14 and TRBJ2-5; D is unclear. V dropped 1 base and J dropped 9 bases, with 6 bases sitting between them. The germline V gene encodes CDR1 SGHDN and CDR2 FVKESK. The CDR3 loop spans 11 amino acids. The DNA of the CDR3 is TGTGCCAGCAGCCAAGGAGCGTCCCAGTACTTC. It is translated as CASSQGASQYF. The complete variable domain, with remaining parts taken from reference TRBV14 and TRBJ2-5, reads EAGVTQFPSHSVIEKGQTVTLRCDPISGHDNLYWYRRVMGKEIKFLLHFVKESKQDESGMPNNRFLAERTGGTYSTLKVQPAELEDSGVYFCASSQGASQYFGPGTRLLVL.

Written as DNA, the CDR3 is TGCAGCGTTGGGGACAGGGTACGCTACACCTTC. This sequence encodes CSVGDRVRYTF. The J gene is TRBJ1-2, the V gene TRBV29-1; 9 bases fit TRBD1. V shed 4 bases and J 9 bases; nucleotides not matched to a gene: 3. Germline V CDR1 and CDR2: SQVTM, ANQGSEA. The CDR3 has 11 amino acids. The full variable domain, in which reference TRBV29-1 and TRBJ1-2 provide the parts outside the CDR3, is SAVISQKPSRDICQRGTSLTIQCQVDSQVTMMFWYRQQPGQSLTLIATANQGSEATYESGFVIDKFPISRPNLTFSTLTVSNMSPEDSSIYLCSVGDRVRYTFGSGTRLTVV.

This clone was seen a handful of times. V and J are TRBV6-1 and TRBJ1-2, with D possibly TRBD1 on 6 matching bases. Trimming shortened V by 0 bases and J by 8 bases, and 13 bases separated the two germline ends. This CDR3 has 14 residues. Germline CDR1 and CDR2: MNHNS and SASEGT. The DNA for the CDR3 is TGTGCCAGCAGTGAAGCGCTACAGGGCGGAGGCTACACCTTC. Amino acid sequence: CASSEALQGGGYTF.

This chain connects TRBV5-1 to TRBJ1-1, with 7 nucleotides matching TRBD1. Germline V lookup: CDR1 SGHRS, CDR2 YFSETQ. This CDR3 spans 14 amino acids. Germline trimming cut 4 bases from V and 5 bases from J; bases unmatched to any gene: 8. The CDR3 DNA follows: TGCGCCAGCAGCCCTATACAGGGGAAAACTGAAGCTTTCTTT. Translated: CASSPIQGKTEAFF.

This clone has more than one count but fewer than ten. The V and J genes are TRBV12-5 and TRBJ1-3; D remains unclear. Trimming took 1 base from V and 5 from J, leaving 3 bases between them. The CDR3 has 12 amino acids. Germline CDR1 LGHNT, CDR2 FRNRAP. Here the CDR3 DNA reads TGTGCTAGTGGTTTGGACAGAAACACCATATATTTT. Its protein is CASGLDRNTIYF.

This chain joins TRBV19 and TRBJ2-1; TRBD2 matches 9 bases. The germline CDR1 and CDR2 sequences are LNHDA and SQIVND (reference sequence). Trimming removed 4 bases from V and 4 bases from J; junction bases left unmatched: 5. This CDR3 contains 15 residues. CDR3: CASSTSGIWYNEQFF. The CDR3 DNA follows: TGTGCCAGTAGTACTAGCGGGATTTGGTACAATGAGCAGTTCTTC. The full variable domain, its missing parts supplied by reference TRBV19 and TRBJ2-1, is DGGITQSPKYLFRKEGQNVTLSCEQNLNHDAMYWYRQDPGQGLRLIYYSQIVNDFQKGDIAEGYSVSREKKESFPLTVTSAQKNPTAFYLCASSTSGIWYNEQFFGPGTRLTVL.

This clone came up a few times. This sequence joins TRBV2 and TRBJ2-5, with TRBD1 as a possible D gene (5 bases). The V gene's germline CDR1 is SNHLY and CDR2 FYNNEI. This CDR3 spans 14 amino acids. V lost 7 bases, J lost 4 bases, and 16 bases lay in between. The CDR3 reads CASKVRTTVETQYF. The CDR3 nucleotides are TGTGCCAGCAAGGTCAGGACAACTGTAGAGACCCAGTACTTC.

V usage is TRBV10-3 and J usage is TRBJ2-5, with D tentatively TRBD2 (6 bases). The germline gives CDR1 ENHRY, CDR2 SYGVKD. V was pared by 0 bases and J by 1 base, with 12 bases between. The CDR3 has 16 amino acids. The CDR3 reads CAISESGAGLQETQYF. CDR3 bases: TGTGCCATCAGTGAGTCGGGAGCGGGCCTCCAAGAGACCCAGTACTTC.